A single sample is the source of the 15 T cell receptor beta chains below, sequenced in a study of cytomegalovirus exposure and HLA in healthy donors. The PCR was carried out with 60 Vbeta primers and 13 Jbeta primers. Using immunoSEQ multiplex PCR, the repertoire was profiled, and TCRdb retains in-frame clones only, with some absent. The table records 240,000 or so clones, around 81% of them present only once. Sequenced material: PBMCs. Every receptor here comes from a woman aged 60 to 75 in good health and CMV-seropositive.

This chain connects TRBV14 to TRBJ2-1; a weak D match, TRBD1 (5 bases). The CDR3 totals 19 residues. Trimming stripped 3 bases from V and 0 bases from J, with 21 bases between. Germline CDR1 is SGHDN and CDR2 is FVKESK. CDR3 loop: CASSHRKAFWGDSYNEQFF. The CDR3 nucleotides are TGTGCCAGCAGCCACCGCAAGGCCTTCTGGGGCGACTCCTACAATGAGCAGTTCTTC.

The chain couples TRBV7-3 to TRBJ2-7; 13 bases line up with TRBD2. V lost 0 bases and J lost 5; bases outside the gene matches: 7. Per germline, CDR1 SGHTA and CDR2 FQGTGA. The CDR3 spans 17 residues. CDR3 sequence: CASSLTGLAGAGDEQYF. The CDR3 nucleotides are TGTGCCAGCAGCTTAACCGGACTAGCGGGAGCGGGGGACGAGCAGTACTTC.

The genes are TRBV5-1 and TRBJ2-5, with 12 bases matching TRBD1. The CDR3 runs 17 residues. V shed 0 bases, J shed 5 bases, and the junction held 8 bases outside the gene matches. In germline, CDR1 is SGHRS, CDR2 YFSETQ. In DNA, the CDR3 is TGCGCCAGCAGCTTGGGCCGGGGACAGGGGGCGCGGGAGACCCAGTACTTC. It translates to CASSLGRGQGARETQYF.

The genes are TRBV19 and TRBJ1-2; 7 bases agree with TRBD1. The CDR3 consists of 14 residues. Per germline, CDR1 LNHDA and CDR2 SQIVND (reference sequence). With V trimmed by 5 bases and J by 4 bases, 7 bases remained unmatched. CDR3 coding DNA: TGTGCCAGTAGTTCCCGGACAGGACCCTATGGCTACACCTTC. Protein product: CASSSRTGPYGYTF.

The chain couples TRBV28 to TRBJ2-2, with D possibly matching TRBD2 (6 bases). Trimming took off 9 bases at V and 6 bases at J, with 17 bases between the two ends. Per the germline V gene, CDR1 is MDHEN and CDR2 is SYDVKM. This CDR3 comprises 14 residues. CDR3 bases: TGTGCCAGTATTAAAGCCGGAGGGTCCGGGGAGCTGTTTTTT. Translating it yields CASIKAGGSGELFF.

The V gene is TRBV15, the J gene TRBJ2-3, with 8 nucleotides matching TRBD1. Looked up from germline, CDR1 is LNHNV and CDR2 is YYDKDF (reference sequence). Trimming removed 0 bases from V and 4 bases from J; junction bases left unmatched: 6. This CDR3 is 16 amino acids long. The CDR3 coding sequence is TGTGCCACCAGCAGAGATATGGCAGGGGGCCCAGATACGCAGTATTTT. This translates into CATSRDMAGGPDTQYF.

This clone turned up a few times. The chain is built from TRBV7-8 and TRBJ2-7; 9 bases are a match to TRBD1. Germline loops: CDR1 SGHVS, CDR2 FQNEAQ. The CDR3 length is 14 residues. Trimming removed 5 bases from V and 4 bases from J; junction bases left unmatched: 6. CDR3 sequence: CASSPAGTGYEQYF. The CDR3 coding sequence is TGTGCCAGCAGCCCCGCCGGGACAGGGTACGAGCAGTACTTC.

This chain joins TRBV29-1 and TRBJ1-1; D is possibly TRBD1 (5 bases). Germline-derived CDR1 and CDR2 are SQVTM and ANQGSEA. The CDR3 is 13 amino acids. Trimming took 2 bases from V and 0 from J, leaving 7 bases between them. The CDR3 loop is CSVERGMNTEAFF. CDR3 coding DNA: TGCAGCGTTGAACGGGGGATGAACACTGAAGCTTTCTTT.

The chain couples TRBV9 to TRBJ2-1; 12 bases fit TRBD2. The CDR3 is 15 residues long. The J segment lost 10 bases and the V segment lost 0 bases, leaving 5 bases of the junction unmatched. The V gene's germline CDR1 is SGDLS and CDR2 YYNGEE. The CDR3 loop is CASSVGLAGVREQFF. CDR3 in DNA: TGTGCCAGCAGCGTAGGACTAGCGGGAGTTCGGGAGCAGTTCTTC.

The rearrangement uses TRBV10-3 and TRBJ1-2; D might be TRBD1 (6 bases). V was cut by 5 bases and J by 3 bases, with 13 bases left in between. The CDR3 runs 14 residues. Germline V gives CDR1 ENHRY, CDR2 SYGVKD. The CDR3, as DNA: TGTGCCATCAGTAGGATTGGGGGCGACTATGGCTACACCTTC. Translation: CAISRIGGDYGYTF.

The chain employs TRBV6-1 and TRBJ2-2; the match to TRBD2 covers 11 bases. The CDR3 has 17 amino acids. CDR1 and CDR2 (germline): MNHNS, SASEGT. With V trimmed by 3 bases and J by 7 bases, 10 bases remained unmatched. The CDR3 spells CASSEIWLAGGGGELFF. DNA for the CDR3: TGTGCCAGCAGTGAGATATGGCTAGCGGGAGGAGGCGGGGAGCTGTTTTTT.

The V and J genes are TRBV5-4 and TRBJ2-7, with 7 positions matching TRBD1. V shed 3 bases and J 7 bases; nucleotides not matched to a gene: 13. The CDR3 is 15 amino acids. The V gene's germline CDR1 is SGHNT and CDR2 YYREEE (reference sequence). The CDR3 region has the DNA TGTGCCAGCAGCTCCGACAGGGTGTGGGCAGGAGAGCAGTACTTC. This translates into CASSSDRVWAGEQYF.

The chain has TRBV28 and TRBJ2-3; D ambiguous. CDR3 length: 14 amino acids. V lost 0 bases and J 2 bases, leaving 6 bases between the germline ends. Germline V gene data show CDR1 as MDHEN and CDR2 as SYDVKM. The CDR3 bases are TGTGCCAGCAGTTTATGGGGCTTCACAGATACGCAGTATTTT. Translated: CASSLWGFTDTQYF. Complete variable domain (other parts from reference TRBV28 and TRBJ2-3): DVKVTQSSRYLVKRTGEKVFLECVQDMDHENMFWYRQDPGLGLRLIYFSYDVKMKEKGDIPEGYSVSREKKERFSLILESASTNQTSMYLCASSLWGFTDTQYFGPGTRLTVL.

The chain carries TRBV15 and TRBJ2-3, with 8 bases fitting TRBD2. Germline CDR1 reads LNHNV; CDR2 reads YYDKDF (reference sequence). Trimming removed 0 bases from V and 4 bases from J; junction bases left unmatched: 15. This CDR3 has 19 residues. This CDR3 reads CATSREGFIGRAGADTQYF. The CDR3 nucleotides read TGTGCCACCAGCAGAGAGGGGTTTATCGGGAGGGCCGGTGCAGATACGCAGTATTTT.

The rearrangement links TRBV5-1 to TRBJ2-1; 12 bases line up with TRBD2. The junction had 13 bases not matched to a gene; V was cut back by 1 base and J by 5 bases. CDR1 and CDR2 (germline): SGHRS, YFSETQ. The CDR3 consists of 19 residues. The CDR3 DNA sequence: TGCGCCAGCAGCTTGTTTCGGCTAGCGGGAGGGCCGATCAACAATGAGCAGTTCTTC. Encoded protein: CASSLFRLAGGPINNEQFF.